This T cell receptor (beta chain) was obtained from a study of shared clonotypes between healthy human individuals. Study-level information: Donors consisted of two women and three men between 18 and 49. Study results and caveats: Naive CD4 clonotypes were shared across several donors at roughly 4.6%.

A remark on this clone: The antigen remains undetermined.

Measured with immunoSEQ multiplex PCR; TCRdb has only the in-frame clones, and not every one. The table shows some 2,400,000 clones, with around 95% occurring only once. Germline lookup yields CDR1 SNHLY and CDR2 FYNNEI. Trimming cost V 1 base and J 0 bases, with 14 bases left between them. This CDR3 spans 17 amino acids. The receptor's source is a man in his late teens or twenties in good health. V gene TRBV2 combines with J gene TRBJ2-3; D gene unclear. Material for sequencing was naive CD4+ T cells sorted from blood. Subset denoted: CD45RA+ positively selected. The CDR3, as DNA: TGTGCCAGCAGTGAAGTGGCCTCGTTGGGGAGCACAGATACGCAGTATTTT. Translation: CASSEVASLGSTDTQYF.